The rows below give T cell receptor beta chains drawn from one sample of a study of shared clonotypes between healthy human individuals. Clones were sequenced by immunoSEQ multiplex PCR, and TCRdb holds only the in-frame ones, with some missing. The sample carries more than 600,000 clones, 92% recorded once. The sample was naive CD8+ T cells sorted from blood. Receptor source: a man younger than 40 in good health. The CDR3 runs from the conserved cysteine through the conserved F or W. D genes are given only for firm matches. Part of the rows lack a size; the others show once, few, many or a class for expanded clones.

d_call	v_call	clone_size	j_call	cdr3_nt	cdr3_aa
NA	TRBV27	NA	TRBJ1-1	TGTGCCAGCAGTCTGGGTCCCGGGAATGAAGCTTTCTTT	CASSLGPGNEAFF
NA	TRBV21-1	NA	TRBJ2-2	TGTGCCAGCAGCAATCGCGGGAGGAGCACCGGGGAGCTGTTTTTT	CASSNRGRSTGELFF
TRBD2	TRBV10-3	NA	TRBJ2-3	TGTGCCATCAGTCAGCTAGCGGGAGGCTCAGATACGCAGTATTTT	CAISQLAGGSDTQYF
TRBD1	TRBV6-1	NA	TRBJ2-1	TGTGCCAGCAGTAAGGGACAGGCGCCTTACAATGAGCAGTTCTTC	CASSKGQAPYNEQFF
NA	TRBV19	NA	TRBJ2-7	TGTGCCAGTAGTCCCTCAATTAGTAGGGAGCAGTACTTC	CASSPSISREQYF
NA	TRBV6-1	NA	TRBJ2-3	TGTGCCACCAGTTTTAGCCCCACAGATACGCAGTATTTT	CATSFSPTDTQYF
NA	TRBV27	NA	TRBJ2-1	TGTGCCAGCAGCCTCAGGGCGGACAATGAGCAGTTCTTC	CASSLRADNEQFF
TRBD1	TRBV27	NA	TRBJ1-2	TGTGCCAGCAGTTTACAGGTGACAGGGCCTGGCTACACCTTC	CASSLQVTGPGYTF
TRBD1	TRBV5-1	once	TRBJ1-3	TGCGCCAGCAGCTCGTCACGGGACAGCTCGGCTGGAAACACCATATATTTT	CASSSSRDSSAGNTIYF
TRBD1	TRBV25-1	NA	TRBJ2-1	TGTGCCAGCAGTGACCTAGTGCCCGGGACAGAAGACAATGAGCAGTTCTTC	CASSDLVPGTEDNEQFF
TRBD1	TRBV4-3	once	TRBJ2-6	TGCGCCAGCAGCCCGACAGGGATAGGGGCTGGGGCCAACGTCCTGACTTTC	CASSPTGIGAGANVLTF
NA	TRBV9	NA	TRBJ2-7	TGTGCCAGCAGCGAACAGAGTACGACGGAGCAGTACTTC	CASSEQSTTEQYF
TRBD2	TRBV14	NA	TRBJ2-1	TGTGCCAGCAGCCAAGTCGCTAGCGGCTCCTACAATGAGCAGTTCTTC	CASSQVASGSYNEQFF
TRBD2	TRBV9	NA	TRBJ2-7	TGTGCCAGCAGCGGCTCCGGGACTAGCGGGAGTCCTATCTACGAGCAGTACTTC	CASSGSGTSGSPIYEQYF
TRBD1	TRBV6-5	NA	TRBJ2-7	TGTGCCAGCAGTTACTCGACAGGGGGTTACGAGCAGTACTTC	CASSYSTGGYEQYF
TRBD2	TRBV5-4	NA	TRBJ2-1	TGTGCCAGCAGCTTGGGATTAGCGGGAGGGCCGGGGAATGAGCAGTTCTTC	CASSLGLAGGPGNEQFF
NA	TRBV2	NA	TRBJ2-5	TGTGCCAGCAGGGGGTTCGGGGAGACCCAGTACTTC	CASRGFGETQYF
NA	TRBV6-4	many	TRBJ2-2	TGTGCCAGCAGTGACTCCGTCGGCACCGGGGAGCTGTTTTTT	CASSDSVGTGELFF
TRBD2	TRBV9	NA	TRBJ2-1	TGTGCCAGCAGCGTAAGCGGGAGGGCCTTTAACAATGAGCAGTTCTTC	CASSVSGRAFNNEQFF
NA	TRBV7-9	NA	TRBJ1-2	TGTGCCAGCAGCTTTGTCGGGGTAGTCGGGGGTGGCTACACCTTC	CASSFVGVVGGGYTF
NA	TRBV9	NA	TRBJ2-1	TGTGCCAGCAGCGTAGAGGGCTGGGCCCCCTACAATGAGCAGTTCTTC	CASSVEGWAPYNEQFF
NA	TRBV2	NA	TRBJ1-1	TGTGCCAGCAGTGAAGCGAAGCAGGGATACCCTGAAGCTTTCTTT	CASSEAKQGYPEAFF
NA	TRBV7-9	NA	TRBJ2-1	TGTGCCAGCAGCTTAGGGGACAATGAGCAGTTCTTC	CASSLGDNEQFF